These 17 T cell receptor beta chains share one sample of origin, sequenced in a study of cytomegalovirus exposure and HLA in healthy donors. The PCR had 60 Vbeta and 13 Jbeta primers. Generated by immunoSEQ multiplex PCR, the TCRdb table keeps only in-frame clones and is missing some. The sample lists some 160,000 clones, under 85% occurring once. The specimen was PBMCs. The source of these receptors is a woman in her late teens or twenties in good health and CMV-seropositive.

The CDR3 DNA is TGTGCCAGCAGTGAAGGCGGGGGTTCCTACAATGAGCAGTTCTTC. This gives the protein CASSEGGGSYNEQFF. V and J are TRBV2 and TRBJ2-1, with 7 bases identical to TRBD2. The CDR3 spans 15 residues. CDR1 is SNHLY and CDR2 is FYNNEI in the germline V gene. V shed 1 base, J shed 1 base, and the junction held 1 base outside the gene matches.

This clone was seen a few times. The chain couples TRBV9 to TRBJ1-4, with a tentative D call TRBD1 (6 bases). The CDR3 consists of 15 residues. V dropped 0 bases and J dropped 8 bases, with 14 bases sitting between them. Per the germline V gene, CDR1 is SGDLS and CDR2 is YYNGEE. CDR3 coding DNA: TGTGCCAGCAGCGTAGGACGGGGGGCAGGGGAAAAACTGTTTTTT. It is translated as CASSVGRGAGEKLFF. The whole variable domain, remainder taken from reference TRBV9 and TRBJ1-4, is DSGVTQTPKHLITATGQRVTLRCSPRSGDLSVYWYQQSLDQGLQFLIQYYNGEERAKGNILERFSAQQFPDLHSELNLSSLELGDSALYFCASSVGRGAGEKLFFGSGTQLSVL.

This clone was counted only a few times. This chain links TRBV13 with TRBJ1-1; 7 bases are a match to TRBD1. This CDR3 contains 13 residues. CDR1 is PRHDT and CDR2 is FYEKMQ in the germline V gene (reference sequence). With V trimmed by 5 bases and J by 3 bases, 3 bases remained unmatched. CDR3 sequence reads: CASSQGTDTEAFF. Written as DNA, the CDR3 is TGTGCCAGCAGCCAGGGGACAGACACTGAAGCTTTCTTT.

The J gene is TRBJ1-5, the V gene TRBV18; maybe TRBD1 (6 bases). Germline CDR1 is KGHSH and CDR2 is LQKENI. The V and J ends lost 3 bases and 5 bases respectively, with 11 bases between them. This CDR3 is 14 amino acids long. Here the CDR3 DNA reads TGTGCCAGCTCACCGGGGGCGCAGGATCAGCCCCAGCATTTT. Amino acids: CASSPGAQDQPQHF. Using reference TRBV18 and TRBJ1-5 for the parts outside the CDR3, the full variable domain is NAGVMQNPRHLVRRRGQEARLRCSPMKGHSHVYWYRQLPEEGLKFMVYLQKENIIDESGMPKERFSAEFPKEGPSILRIQQVVRGDSAAYFCASSPGAQDQPQHFGDGTRLSIL.

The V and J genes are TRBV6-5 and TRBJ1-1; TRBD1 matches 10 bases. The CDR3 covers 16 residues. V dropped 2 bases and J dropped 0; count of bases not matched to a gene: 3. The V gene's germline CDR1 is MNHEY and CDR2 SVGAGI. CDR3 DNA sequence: TGTGCCAGCAGTTACCGACAGGGGGCAATGAACACTGAAGCTTTCTTT. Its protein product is CASSYRQGAMNTEAFF.

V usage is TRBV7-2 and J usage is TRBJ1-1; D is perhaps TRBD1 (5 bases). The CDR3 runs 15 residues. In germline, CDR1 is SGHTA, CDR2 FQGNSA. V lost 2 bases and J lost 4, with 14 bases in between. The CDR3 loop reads CASSLSGGRATEAFF. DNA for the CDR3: TGTGCCAGCAGCTTATCGGGGGGTCGGGCCACTGAAGCTTTCTTT.

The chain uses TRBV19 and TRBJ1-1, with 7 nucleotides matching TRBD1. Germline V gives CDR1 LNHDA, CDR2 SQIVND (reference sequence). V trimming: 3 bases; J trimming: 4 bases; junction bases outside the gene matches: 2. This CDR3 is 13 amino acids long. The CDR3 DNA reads TGTGCCAGTAGTATGACAGGGACCACTGAAGCTTTCTTT. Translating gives CASSMTGTTEAFF.

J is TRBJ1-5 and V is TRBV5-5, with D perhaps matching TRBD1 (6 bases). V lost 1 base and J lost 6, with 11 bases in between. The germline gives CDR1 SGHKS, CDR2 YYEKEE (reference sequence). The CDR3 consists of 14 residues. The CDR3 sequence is CASSLQGWVQPQHF. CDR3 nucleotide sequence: TGTGCCAGCAGCTTGCAGGGGTGGGTTCAGCCCCAGCATTTT.

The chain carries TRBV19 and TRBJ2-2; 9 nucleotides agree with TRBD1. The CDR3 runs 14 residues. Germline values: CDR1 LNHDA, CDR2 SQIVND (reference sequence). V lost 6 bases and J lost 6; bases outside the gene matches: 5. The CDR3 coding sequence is TGTGCCAGTAGCACAGGGGGCGCGGCCGGGGAGCTGTTTTTT. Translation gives CASSTGGAAGELFF.

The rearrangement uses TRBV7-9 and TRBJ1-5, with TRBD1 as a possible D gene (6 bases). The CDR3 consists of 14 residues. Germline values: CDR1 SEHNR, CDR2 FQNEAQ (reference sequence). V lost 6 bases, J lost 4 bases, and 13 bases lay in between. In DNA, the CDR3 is TGTGCCAGCAGTCCTGGGGACACGAATCAGCCCCAGCATTTT. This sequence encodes CASSPGDTNQPQHF.

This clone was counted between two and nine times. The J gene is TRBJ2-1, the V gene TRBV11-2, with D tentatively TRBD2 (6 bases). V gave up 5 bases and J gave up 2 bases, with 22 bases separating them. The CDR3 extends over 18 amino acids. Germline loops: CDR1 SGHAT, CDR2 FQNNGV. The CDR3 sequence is CASSGGMFPSLPYNEQFF. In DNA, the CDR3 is TGTGCCAGCAGCGGAGGGATGTTTCCTTCCCTTCCCTACAATGAGCAGTTCTTC.

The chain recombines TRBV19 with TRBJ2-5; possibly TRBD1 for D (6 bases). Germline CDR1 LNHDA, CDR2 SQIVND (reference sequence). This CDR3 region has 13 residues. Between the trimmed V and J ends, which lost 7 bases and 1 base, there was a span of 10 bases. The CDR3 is CASTPTGQETQYF. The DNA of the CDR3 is TGTGCCAGTACCCCGACAGGCCAAGAGACCCAGTACTTC.

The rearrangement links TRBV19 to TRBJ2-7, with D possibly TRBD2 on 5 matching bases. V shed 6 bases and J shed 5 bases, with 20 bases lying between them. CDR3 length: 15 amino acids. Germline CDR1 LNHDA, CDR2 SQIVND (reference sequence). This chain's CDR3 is CASSLRRTQWNEQYF. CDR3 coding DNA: TGTGCCAGTAGCCTAAGACGGACTCAGTGGAACGAGCAGTACTTC.

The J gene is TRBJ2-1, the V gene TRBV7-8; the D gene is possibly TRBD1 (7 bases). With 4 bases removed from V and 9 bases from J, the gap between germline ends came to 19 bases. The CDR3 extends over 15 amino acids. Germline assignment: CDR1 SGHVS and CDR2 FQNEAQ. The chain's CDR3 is CASSSGQFDGGEQFF. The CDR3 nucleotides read TGTGCCAGCAGCTCGGGACAGTTTGACGGGGGTGAGCAGTTCTTC.

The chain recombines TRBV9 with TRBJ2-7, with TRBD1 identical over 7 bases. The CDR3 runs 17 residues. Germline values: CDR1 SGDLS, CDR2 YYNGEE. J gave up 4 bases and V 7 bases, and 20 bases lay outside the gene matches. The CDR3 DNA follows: TGTGCCAGCGCTCCCGGGACAGACAACTATCTAGGGTACGAGCAGTACTTC. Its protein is CASAPGTDNYLGYEQYF.

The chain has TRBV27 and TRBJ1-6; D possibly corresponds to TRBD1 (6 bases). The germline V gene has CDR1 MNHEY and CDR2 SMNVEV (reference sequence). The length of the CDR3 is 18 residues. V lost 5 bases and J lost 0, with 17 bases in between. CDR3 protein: CASSRSTGTSSYNSPLHF. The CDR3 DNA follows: TGTGCCAGCAGTCGATCGACAGGCACCAGCTCCTATAATTCACCCCTCCACTTT.

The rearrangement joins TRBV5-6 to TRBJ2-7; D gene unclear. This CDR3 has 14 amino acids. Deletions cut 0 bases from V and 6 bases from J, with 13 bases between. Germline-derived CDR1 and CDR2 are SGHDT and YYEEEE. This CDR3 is CASSLAGSQAEQYF. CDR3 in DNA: TGTGCCAGCAGCTTGGCCGGCTCCCAGGCCGAGCAGTACTTC.